In this sample, the clone carrying this T cell receptor (beta chain) turned up once. Its antigen remains unknown. The primer mix had 60 Vbeta and 13 Jbeta primers. Generated by immunoSEQ multiplex PCR, the TCRdb table keeps only in-frame clones and is missing some. The data contain 65,000 to 90,000 clones, roughly 85% of them seen just once; the ten biggest clones take up about 2.3%. Though nominally healthy at sampling, donors likely had unrecorded immune exposures. This entry comes from a study of cytomegalovirus exposure and HLA in healthy donors. Study outcomes and limitations: Across all donors, roughly uniform sequencing depth was an assumption of the presence/absence analyses. Later analysis suggested links between common viral pathogens and several top significant clusters. Later analysis identified a missense DCLRE1C variant that was linked to TCR beta V- and J-gene trimming.

This CDR3 has 14 residues. Germline CDR1 LNHDA, CDR2 SQIVND (reference sequence). V shed 4 bases, J shed 10 bases, and the junction held 5 bases outside the gene matches. The clonotype originates from a man aged 30 to 39 in good health and CMV-seronegative. The J gene is TRBJ1-6, the V gene TRBV19, with 9 nucleotides matching TRBD1. What was sequenced was PBMCs. The CDR3 bases are TGTGCCAGTAGTACTTGGGACAGGGTATCACCCCTCCACTTT. This sequence encodes CASSTWDRVSPLHF. The full variable domain, its missing parts supplied by reference TRBV19 and TRBJ1-6, is DGGITQSPKYLFRKEGQNVTLSCEQNLNHDAMYWYRQDPGQGLRLIYYSQIVNDFQKGDIAEGYSVSREKKESFPLTVTSAQKNPTAFYLCASSTWDRVSPLHFGNGTRLTVT.